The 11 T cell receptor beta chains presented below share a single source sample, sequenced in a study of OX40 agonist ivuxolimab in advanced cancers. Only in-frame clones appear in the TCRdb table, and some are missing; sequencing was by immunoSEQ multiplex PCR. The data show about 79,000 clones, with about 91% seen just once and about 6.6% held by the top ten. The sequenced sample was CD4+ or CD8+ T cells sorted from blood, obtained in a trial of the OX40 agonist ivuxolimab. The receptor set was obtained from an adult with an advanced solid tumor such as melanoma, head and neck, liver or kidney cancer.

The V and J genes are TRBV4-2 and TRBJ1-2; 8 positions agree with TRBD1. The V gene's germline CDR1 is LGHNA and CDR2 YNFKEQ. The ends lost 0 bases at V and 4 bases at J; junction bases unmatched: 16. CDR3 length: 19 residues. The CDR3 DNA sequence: TGTGCCAGCAGCCAAGATTTGAGACAGGGGTTCGGAATACCCTATGGCTACACCTTC. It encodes CASSQDLRQGFGIPYGYTF.

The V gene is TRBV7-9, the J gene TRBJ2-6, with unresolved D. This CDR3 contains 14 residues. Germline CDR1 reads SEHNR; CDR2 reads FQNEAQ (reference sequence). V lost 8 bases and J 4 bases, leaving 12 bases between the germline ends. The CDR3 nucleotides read TGTGCCAGCCCCCCTAGGACCGGGGCCAACGTCCTGACTTTC. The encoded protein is CASPPRTGANVLTF. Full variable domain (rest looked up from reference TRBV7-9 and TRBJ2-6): DTGVSQNPRHKITKRGQNVTFRCDPISEHNRLYWYRQTLGQGPEFLTYFQNEAQLEKSRLLSDRFSAERPKGSFSTLEIQRTEQGDSAMYLCASPPRTGANVLTFGAGSRLTVL.

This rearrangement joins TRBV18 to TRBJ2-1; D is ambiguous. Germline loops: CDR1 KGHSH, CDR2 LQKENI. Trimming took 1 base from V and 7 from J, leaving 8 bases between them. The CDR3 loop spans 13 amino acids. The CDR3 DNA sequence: TGTGCCAGCTCACCACGAACCACTAATGAGCAGTTCTTC. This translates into CASSPRTTNEQFF.

CDR3 DNA: TGTGCCAGCAGCCGGGGGACAGGGAGAGGCTACACCTTC. Translated, it gives CASSRGTGRGYTF. The rearrangement uses TRBV6-5 and TRBJ1-2; TRBD1 matches at 9 bases. CDR1 is MNHEY, CDR2 SVGAGI, per germline. After removal of 6 bases from V and 8 bases from J, the junction contained 7 bases not matched to a gene. CDR3 length equals 13 residues.

Here the CDR3 DNA reads TGTGCCAGCAGTTTCGGGAGTACAGATACGCAGTATTTT. This translates into CASSFGSTDTQYF. The rearrangement joins TRBV27 to TRBJ2-3, with D possibly TRBD2 on 6 matching bases. Trimming pared 3 bases from V and 3 bases from J, leaving 7 bases between. Germline V gene lookup returns CDR1 MNHEY and CDR2 SMNVEV (reference sequence). The CDR3 runs to 13 residues.

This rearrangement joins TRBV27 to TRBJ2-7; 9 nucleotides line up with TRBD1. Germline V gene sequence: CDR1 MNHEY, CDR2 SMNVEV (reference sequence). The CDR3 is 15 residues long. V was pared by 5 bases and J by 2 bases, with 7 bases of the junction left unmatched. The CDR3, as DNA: TGTGCCAGCAGTCCCGGGACAGGGAGGGCCTACGAGCAGTACTTC. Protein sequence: CASSPGTGRAYEQYF.

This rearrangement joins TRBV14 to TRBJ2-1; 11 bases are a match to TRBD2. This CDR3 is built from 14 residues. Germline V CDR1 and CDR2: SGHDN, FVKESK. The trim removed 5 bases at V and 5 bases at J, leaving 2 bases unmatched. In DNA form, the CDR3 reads TGTGCCAGCAGCGGGACTAGCGGCCACAATGAGCAGTTCTTC. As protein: CASSGTSGHNEQFF.

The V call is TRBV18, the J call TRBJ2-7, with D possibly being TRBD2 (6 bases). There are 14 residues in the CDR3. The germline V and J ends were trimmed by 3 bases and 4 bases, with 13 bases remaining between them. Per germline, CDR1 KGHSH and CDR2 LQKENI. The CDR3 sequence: CASSPRPSAYEQYF. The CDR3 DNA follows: TGTGCCAGCTCACCCAGACCTAGCGCTTACGAGCAGTACTTC.

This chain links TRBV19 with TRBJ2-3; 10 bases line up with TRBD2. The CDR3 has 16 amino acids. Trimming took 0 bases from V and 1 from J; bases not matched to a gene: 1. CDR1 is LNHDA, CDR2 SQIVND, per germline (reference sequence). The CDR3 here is CASSIDGTSGTDTQYF. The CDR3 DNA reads TGTGCCAGTAGTATAGATGGGACTAGCGGCACAGATACGCAGTATTTT.

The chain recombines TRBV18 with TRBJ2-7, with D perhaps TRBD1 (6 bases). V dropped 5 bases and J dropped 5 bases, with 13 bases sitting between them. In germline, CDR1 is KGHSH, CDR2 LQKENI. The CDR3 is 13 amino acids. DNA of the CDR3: TGTGCCAGCTCAACCGGGACACTCAACGAGCAGTACTTC. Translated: CASSTGTLNEQYF.

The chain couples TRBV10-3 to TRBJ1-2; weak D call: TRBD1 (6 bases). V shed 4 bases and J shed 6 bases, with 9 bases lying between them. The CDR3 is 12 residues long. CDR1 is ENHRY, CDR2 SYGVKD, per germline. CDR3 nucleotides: TGTGCCATCAGTGCCTACAGGGATGGCTACACCTTC. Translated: CAISAYRDGYTF.